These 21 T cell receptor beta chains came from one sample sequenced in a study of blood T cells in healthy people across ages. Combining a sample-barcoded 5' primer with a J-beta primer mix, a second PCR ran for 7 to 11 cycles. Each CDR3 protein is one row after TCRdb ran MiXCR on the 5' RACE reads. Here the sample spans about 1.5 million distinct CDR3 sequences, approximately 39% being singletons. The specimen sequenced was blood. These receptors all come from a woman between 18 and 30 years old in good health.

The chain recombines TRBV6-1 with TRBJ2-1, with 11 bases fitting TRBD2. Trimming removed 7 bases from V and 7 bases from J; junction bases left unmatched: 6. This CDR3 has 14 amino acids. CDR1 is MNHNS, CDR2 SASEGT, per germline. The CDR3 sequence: CASTTSGSSNEQFF. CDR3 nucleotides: TGTGCCAGCACAACTAGCGGGAGTAGTAATGAGCAGTTCTTC.

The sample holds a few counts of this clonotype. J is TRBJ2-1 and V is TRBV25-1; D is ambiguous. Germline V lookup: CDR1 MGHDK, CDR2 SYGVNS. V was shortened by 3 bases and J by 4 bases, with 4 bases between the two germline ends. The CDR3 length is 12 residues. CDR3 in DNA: TGTGCCAGCAGTGACATTTACAATGAGCAGTTCTTC. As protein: CASSDIYNEQFF.

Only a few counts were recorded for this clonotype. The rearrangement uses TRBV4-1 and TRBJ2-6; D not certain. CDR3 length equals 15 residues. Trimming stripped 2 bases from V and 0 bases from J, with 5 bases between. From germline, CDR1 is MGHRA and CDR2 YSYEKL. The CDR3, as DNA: TGCGCCAGCAGCCAACAGGTCTCTGGGGCCAACGTCCTGACTTTC. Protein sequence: CASSQQVSGANVLTF.

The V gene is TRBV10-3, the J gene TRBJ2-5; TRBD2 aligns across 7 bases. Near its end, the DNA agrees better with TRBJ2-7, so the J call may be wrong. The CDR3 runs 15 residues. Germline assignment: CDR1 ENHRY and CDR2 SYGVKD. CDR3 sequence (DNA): TGTGCCATCAGTGAGGGGCAGGGAGGGTTTTACGAGCAGTACTTC. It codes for CAISEGQGGFYEQYF.

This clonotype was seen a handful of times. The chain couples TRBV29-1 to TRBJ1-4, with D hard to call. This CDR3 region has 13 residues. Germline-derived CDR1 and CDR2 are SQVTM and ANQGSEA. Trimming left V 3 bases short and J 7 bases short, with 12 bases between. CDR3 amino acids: CSVERQEGEKLFF. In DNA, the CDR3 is TGCAGCGTTGAGAGGCAGGAGGGTGAAAAACTGTTTTTT.

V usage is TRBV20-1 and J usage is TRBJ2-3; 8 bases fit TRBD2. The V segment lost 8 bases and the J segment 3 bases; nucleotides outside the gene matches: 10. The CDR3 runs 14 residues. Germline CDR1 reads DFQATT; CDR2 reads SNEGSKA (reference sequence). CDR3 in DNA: TGCAGTCCCAATTGGGGACTAGTGACAGATACGCAGTATTTT. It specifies CSPNWGLVTDTQYF.

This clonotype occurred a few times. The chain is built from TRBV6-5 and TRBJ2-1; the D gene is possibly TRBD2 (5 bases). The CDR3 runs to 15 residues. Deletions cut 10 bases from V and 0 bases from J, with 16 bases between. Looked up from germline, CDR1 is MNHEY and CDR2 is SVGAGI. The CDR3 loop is CATGRTVNSYNEQFF. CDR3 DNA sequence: TGTGCCACCGGGCGGACTGTTAACTCCTACAATGAGCAGTTCTTC.

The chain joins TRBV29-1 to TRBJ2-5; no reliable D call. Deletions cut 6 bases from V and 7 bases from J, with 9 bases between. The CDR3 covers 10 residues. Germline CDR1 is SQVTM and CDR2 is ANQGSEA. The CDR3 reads CSVHWGTQYF. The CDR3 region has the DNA TGCAGCGTCCACTGGGGGACCCAGTACTTC. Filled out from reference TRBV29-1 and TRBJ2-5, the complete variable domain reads SAVISQKPSRDICQRGTSLTIQCQVDSQVTMMFWYRQQPGQSLTLIATANQGSEATYESGFVIDKFPISRPNLTFSTLTVSNMSPEDSSIYLCSVHWGTQYFGPGTRLLVL.

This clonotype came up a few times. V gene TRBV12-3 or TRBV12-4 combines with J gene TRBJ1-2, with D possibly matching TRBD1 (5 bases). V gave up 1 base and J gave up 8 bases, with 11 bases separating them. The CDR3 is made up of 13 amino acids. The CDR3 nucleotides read TGTGCCAGCAGTTTAGGGGACCTAATGGGCTACACCTTC. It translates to CASSLGDLMGYTF.

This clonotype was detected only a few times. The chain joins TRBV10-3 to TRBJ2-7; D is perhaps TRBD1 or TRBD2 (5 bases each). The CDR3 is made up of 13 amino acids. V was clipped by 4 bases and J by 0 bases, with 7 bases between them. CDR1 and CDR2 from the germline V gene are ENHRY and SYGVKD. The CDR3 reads CAISVGPSYEQYF. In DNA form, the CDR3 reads TGTGCCATCAGTGTGGGACCCTCCTACGAGCAGTACTTC.

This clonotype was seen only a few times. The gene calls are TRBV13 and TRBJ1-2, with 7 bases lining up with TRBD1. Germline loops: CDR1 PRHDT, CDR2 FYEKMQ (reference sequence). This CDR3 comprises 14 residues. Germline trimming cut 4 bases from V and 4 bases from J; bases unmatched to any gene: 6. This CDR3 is CASSSLTGSYGYTF. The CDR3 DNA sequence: TGTGCCAGCAGCTCCCTGACAGGGAGCTATGGCTACACCTTC.

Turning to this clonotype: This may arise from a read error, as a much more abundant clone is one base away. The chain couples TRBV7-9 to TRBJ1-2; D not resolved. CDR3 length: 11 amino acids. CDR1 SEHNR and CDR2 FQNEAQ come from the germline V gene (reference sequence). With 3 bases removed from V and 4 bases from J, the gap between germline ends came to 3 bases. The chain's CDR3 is CASSFTYGYTF. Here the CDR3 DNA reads TGTGCCAGCAGCTTTACCTATGGCTACACCTTC.

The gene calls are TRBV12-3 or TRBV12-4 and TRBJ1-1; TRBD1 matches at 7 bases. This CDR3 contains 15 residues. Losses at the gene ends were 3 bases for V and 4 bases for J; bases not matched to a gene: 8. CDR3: CASSFSASGGTEAFF. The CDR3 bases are TGTGCCAGCAGTTTTTCGGCATCAGGGGGCACTGAAGCTTTCTTT.

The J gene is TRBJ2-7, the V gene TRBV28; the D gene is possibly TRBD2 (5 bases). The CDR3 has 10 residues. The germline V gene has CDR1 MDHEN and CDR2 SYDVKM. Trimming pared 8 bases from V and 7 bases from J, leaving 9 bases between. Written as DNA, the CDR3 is TGTGCCAGCGGGAGTTGGGAGCAGTACTTC. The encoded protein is CASGSWEQYF. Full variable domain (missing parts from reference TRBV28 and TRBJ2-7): DVKVTQSSRYLVKRTGEKVFLECVQDMDHENMFWYRQDPGLGLRLIYFSYDVKMKEKGDIPEGYSVSREKKERFSLILESASTNQTSMYLCASGSWEQYFGPGTRLTVT.

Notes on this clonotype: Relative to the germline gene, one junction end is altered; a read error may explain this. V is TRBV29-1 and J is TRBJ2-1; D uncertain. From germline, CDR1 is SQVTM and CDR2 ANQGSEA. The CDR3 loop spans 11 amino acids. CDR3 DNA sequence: TGCAGCGCAAAAACTTACAATGAGCAGTGCTTC. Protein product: CSAKTYNEQCF.

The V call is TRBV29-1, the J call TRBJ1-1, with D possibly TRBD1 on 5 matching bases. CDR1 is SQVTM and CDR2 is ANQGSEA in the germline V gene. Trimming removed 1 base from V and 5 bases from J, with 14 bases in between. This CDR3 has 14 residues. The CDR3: CSVEVVGLSTEAFF. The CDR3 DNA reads TGCAGCGTTGAAGTCGTGGGGCTCAGTACTGAAGCTTTCTTT.

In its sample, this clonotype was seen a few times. The CDR3 coding sequence is TGTGCCAGCAGCCAGGCCGTCGGCCACGAGCAGTACTTC. This codes for CASSQAVGHEQYF. This sequence joins TRBV28 and TRBJ2-7; D gene ambiguous. The V end lost 6 bases, the J end lost 5 bases, and 14 bases lay between the germline ends. The CDR3 spans 13 residues. Germline-derived CDR1 and CDR2 are MDHEN and SYDVKM.

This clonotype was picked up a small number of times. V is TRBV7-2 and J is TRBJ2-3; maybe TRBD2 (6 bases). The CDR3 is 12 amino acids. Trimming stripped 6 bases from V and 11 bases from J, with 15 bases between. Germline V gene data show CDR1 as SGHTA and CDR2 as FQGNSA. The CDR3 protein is CASSAGRNVQYF. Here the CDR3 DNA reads TGTGCCAGCAGTGCGGGACGAAATGTGCAGTATTTT.

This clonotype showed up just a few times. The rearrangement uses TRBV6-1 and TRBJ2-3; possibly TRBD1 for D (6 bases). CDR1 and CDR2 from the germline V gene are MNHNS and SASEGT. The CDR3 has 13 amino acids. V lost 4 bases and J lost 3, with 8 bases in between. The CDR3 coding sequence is TGTGCCAGCAGTGGACAGGAGACAGATACGCAGTATTTT. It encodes CASSGQETDTQYF.

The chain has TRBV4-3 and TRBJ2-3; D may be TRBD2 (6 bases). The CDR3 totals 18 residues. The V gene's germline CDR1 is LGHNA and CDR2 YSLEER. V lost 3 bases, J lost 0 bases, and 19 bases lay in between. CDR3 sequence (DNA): TGCGCCAGCAGCCAGACATTCTGGAGCGGGTTGAGCACAGATACGCAGTATTTT. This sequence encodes CASSQTFWSGLSTDTQYF.

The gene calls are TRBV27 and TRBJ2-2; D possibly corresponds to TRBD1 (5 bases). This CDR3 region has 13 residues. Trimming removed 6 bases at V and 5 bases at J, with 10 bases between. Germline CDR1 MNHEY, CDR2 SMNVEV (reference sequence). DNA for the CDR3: TGTGCCAGCAGGAACCAGGGAACCGGGGAGCTGTTTTTT. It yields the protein CASRNQGTGELFF.